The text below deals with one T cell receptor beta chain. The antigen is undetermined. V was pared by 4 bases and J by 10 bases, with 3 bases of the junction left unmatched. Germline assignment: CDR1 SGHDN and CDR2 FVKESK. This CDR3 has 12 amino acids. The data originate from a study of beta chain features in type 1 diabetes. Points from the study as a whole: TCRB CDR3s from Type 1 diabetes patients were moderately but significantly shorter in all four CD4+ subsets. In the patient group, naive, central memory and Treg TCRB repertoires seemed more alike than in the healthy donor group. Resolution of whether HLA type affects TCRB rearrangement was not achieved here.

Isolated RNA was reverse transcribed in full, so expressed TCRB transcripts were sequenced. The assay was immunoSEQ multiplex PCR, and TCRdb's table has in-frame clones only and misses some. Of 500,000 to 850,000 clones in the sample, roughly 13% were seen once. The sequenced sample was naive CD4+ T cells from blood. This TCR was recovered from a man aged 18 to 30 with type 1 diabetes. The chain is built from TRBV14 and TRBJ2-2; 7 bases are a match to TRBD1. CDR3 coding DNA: TGTGCCAGCAGCCTCGACAGGGCGGAGCTGTTTTTT. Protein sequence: CASSLDRAELFF.